Listed below are T cell receptor beta chains from one sample, sequenced in a study of beta chain features in type 1 diabetes. The data were produced by immunoSEQ multiplex PCR, yet TCRdb's version contains in-frame clones alone and is incomplete. The sample carries 630,000 or so clones, roughly 13% recorded once. Sequences were obtained from naive CD4+ T cells from blood. The receptors derive from a man aged 18 to 35 with type 1 diabetes. Each CDR3 is given with its conserved first and last residue. D genes are given only for firm matches. Size tells how often a clone was seen (once, few, many) or the class of an expanded clone, and some rows leave it out.

J	D	V	size	CDR3	DNA
TRBJ1-2	NA	TRBV7-9	few	CASSPVGANYGYTF	TGTGCCAGCAGCCCTGTAGGAGCTAACTATGGCTACACCTTC
TRBJ1-5	NA	TRBV30	NA	CAWSLTQRQPQHF	TGTGCCTGGAGTTTGACCCAGCGGCAGCCCCAGCATTTT
TRBJ2-1	NA	TRBV7-2	few	CASSPLPEWQFF	TGTGCCAGCAGCCCCCTACCGGAATGGCAGTTCTTC
TRBJ2-5	NA	TRBV7-3	few	CASSLGLQETQYF	TGTGCCAGCAGCCTAGGGCTTCAAGAGACCCAGTACTTC
TRBJ1-1	NA	TRBV7-9	few	CASSLSRAGITEAFF	TGTGCCAGCAGCTTGAGCAGGGCTGGGATCACTGAAGCTTTCTTT
TRBJ2-5	NA	TRBV5-6	few	CASSLGRSQETQYF	TGTGCCAGCAGCTTGGGGCGGTCCCAAGAGACCCAGTACTTC
TRBJ1-4	TRBD1	TRBV30	few	CACPLRTGLATNEKLFF	TGTGCCTGCCCGCTAAGGACAGGGCTTGCAACTAATGAAAAACTGTTTTTT
TRBJ2-1	TRBD2	TRBV5-1	NA	CASSQIAGGPGYNEQFF	TGCGCCAGCAGCCAAATAGCGGGAGGGCCGGGTTACAATGAGCAGTTCTTC
TRBJ1-6	NA	TRBV7-9	few	CASSDGAVGSPLHF	TGTGCCAGCAGCGACGGGGCAGTTGGGTCACCCCTCCACTTT
TRBJ1-2	NA	TRBV28	NA	CASSLHYGYTF	TGTGCCAGCAGTTTGCACTATGGCTACACCTTC
TRBJ1-1	NA	TRBV30	few	CAWSAWGRNTEAFF	TGTGCCTGGAGTGCGTGGGGGCGGAACACTGAAGCTTTCTTT
TRBJ2-1	TRBD1	TRBV18	NA	CASSPQGANEQFF	TGTGCCAGCTCACCACAGGGGGCTAATGAGCAGTTCTTC
TRBJ1-2	NA	TRBV6-5	NA	CASSYLGEPPYGYTF	TGTGCCAGCAGTTACTTGGGGGAGCCGCCTTATGGCTACACCTTC
TRBJ2-5	TRBD1	TRBV27	NA	CASSPEGAGQETQYF	TGTGCCAGCAGTCCTGAGGGGGCAGGACAAGAGACCCAGTACTTC
TRBJ2-5	TRBD2	TRBV7-9	NA	CASSFREGSQETQYF	TGTGCCAGCAGCTTCCGGGAGGGGAGTCAAGAGACCCAGTACTTC
TRBJ2-3	TRBD2	TRBV30	NA	CAWSRSGSIPDTQYF	TGTGCCTGGAGCCGTAGCGGGAGCATCCCAGATACGCAGTATTTT
TRBJ2-5	NA	TRBV30	few	CAWSVGQVETQYF	TGTGCCTGGAGTGTCGGCCAGGTAGAGACCCAGTACTTC
TRBJ1-2	NA	TRBV10-3	NA	CAISESRANYGYTF	TGTGCCATCAGTGAGTCCCGCGCTAACTATGGCTACACCTTC
TRBJ1-1	TRBD1	TRBV7-8	once	CASSLEARGTTEAFF	TGTGCCAGCAGCTTAGAGGCCAGGGGGACCACTGAAGCTTTCTTT
TRBJ1-5	NA	TRBV19	NA	CASSIFVSGNQPQHF	TGTGCCAGTAGTATCTTCGTCTCAGGAAATCAGCCCCAGCATTTT
TRBJ2-7	NA	TRBV11-2	few	CASSFYRSTYEQYF	TGTGCCAGCAGCTTCTACAGGAGTACCTACGAGCAGTACTTC
TRBJ1-5	NA	TRBV4-1	NA	CASSLGDGGKWPQHF	TGCGCCAGCAGCCTCGGGGACGGAGGGAAGTGGCCCCAGCATTTT
TRBJ1-1	TRBD1	TRBV5-4	few	CASRLGTGGTEAFF	TGTGCCAGCAGACTTGGGACAGGGGGCACTGAAGCTTTCTTT
TRBJ2-5	TRBD2	TRBV7-2	few	CASSLVGLAGVETQYF	TGTGCCAGCAGCTTAGTAGGACTAGCGGGAGTGGAGACCCAGTACTTC
TRBJ1-6	NA	TRBV30	few	CAWSPGTLSSPLHF	TGTGCCTGGAGTCCAGGGACATTGAGCTCACCCCTCCACTTT
TRBJ2-3	NA	TRBV20-1	NA	CSPEADTQYF	TGCAGTCCCGAGGCAGATACGCAGTATTTT
TRBJ1-6	TRBD1	TRBV10-3	NA	CATRTGASPLHF	TGTGCCACACGGACAGGGGCTTCACCCCTCCACTTT
TRBJ1-2	TRBD1	TRBV19	NA	CASSSPGQGFGNGYTF	TGTGCCAGTAGTTCACCGGGACAGGGATTCGGGAACGGCTACACCTTC
TRBJ1-1	TRBD1	TRBV2	NA	CASGQGKTEAFF	TGTGCCAGCGGACAGGGGAAAACTGAAGCTTTCTTT
TRBJ1-3	NA	TRBV29-1	NA	CSVRVGQSSGNTIYF	TGCAGCGTTCGTGTAGGACAGAGCTCTGGAAACACCATATATTTT
TRBJ1-5	NA	TRBV29-1	once	CSVAPSYGNQPQHF	TGCAGCGTTGCCCCCTCCTACGGCAATCAGCCCCAGCATTTT
TRBJ2-3	TRBD2	TRBV7-2	NA	CASSPRLSGGTDTQYF	TGTGCCAGCAGCCCTCGCCTTAGCGGGGGGACAGATACGCAGTATTTT
TRBJ1-2	TRBD1	TRBV5-1	few	CASSQTGEIRYGYTF	TGCGCCAGCAGCCAGACAGGGGAGATTCGCTATGGCTACACCTTC
TRBJ2-7	TRBD2	TRBV15	NA	CATSPLLAGGPRNEQYF	TGTGCCACCAGCCCTCTATTAGCGGGAGGGCCGAGGAACGAGCAGTACTTC
TRBJ2-5	TRBD2	TRBV7-3	few	CASSIGTSEQETQYF	TGTGCCAGCAGCATCGGGACTAGCGAGCAAGAGACCCAGTACTTC
TRBJ1-1	NA	TRBV18	once	CASSLLRTTGNTEAFF	TGTGCCAGCTCACTGCTTCGGACTACAGGGAACACTGAAGCTTTCTTT
TRBJ2-7	NA	TRBV28	NA	CASRRDTYEQYF	TGTGCCAGCAGAAGGGATACCTACGAGCAGTACTTC
TRBJ1-5	NA	TRBV7-2	NA	CASSLDYQPQHF	TGTGCCAGCAGCTTAGATTATCAGCCCCAGCATTTT
TRBJ2-5	TRBD2	TRBV5-1	few	CASSLVRSTPGGETQYF	TGCGCCAGCAGCCTGGTTAGGTCCACCCCGGGGGGAGAGACCCAGTACTTC
TRBJ1-3	NA	TRBV2	NA	CASSTRGTTGNTIYF	TGTGCCAGCAGTACCAGGGGTACGACTGGAAACACCATATATTTT
TRBJ1-2	NA	TRBV9	NA	CASSAQSQGNDGYTF	TGTGCCAGCAGCGCTCAATCTCAGGGGAATGATGGCTACACCTTC
TRBJ2-3	TRBD1	TRBV29-1	few	CSAGTGGTDTQYF	TGCAGCGCAGGGACAGGGGGCACAGATACGCAGTATTTT